These T cell receptor beta chains were read from a single sample in a study of blood T cell repertoires in COVID-19. Sequenced by immunoSEQ multiplex PCR; TCRdb stores in-frame clones only, minus some. In the table there are about 230,000 clones, 65% to 90% of which are singletons. Sequencing was carried out using PBMCs or T cells enriched from blood (not recorded which). Receptor source: a man younger than 35 who had recovered from COVID-19. Each CDR3 is given with its conserved first and last residue. The D gene is left open where the match is weak.

V gene	D gene	J gene	CDR3 DNA	CDR3 protein
TRBV19	TRBD2	TRBJ2-1	TGTGCCAGTAGTATAGCGAGCGGGAGGAACAATGAGCAGTTCTTC	CASSIASGRNNEQFF
TRBV20-1	TRBD2	TRBJ2-7	TGCAGTGCTAGTGGGGAGCGGGGGGATTTCGACGAGCAGTACTTC	CSASGERGDFDEQYF
TRBV9	.	TRBJ2-5	TGTGCCAGCAGTCCCGGGTACCAAGAGACCCAGTACTTC	CASSPGYQETQYF
TRBV5-1	.	TRBJ2-1	TGCGCCAGCAGCCCTCGGGACAATGGCAATGAGCAGTTCTTC	CASSPRDNGNEQFF
TRBV3-1/TRBV3-2	TRBD2	TRBJ2-2	TGTGCCAGCAGTCGGACTAGCGGGACCGGGGAGCTGTTTTTT	CASSRTSGTGELFF
TRBV5-1	.	TRBJ2-2	TGCGCCAGCAGCTTGCTTAACACCGGGGAGCTGTTTTTT	CASSLLNTGELFF
TRBV4-1	TRBD1	TRBJ1-4	TGCGCCAGCAGCCACAGGGGGCCTAATGAAAAACTGTTTTTT	CASSHRGPNEKLFF
TRBV5-8	.	TRBJ2-3	TGTGCCAGCAGCCAAAGCACAGATACGCAGTATTTT	CASSQSTDTQYF
TRBV7-9	TRBD1	TRBJ2-2	TGTGCCAGCAGCTCCCGACAGGGCTTCAACACCGGGGAGCTGTTTTTT	CASSSRQGFNTGELFF
TRBV29-1	TRBD1	TRBJ1-2	TGCAGCGCTCTGGACAGGGACTATGGCTACACCTTC	CSALDRDYGYTF
TRBV11-2	.	TRBJ2-7	TGTGCCAGCAGCTTAAAATATGGGGCGGAAGTCTACGAGCAGTACTTC	CASSLKYGAEVYEQYF
TRBV6-1	TRBD1	TRBJ2-7	TGTGCCAGCAGTGAAGCGGACAGGGTCGTTTCCGGCGAGCAGTACTTC	CASSEADRVVSGEQYF
TRBV6-1	.	TRBJ1-3	TGTGCCAGCAGTGAAATTGTCACAATGGGAAACACCATATATTTT	CASSEIVTMGNTIYF